This T cell receptor beta chain originates from a study of T cell responses to AZD1222 COVID-19 vaccine. Assay used: immunoSEQ multiplex PCR; TCRdb lists only in-frame clones, some missing. The sample includes 95,000 to 110,000 clones, 75% to 90% of them seen just once. Germline V gene sequence: CDR1 SGDLS, CDR2 YYNGEE. This CDR3 has 16 residues. The V and J ends lost 0 bases and 6 bases respectively, with 19 bases between them. The sequences come from peripheral blood, collected on day 0 of AZD1222 vaccination. The chain couples TRBV9 to TRBJ2-7, with D tentatively TRBD1 (7 bases). The receptor was isolated from an adult in good health. This chain's CDR3 is CASSVGIGQGEVEQYF. CDR3 DNA sequence: TGTGCCAGCAGCGTAGGAATTGGTCAGGGGGAGGTCGAGCAGTACTTC.